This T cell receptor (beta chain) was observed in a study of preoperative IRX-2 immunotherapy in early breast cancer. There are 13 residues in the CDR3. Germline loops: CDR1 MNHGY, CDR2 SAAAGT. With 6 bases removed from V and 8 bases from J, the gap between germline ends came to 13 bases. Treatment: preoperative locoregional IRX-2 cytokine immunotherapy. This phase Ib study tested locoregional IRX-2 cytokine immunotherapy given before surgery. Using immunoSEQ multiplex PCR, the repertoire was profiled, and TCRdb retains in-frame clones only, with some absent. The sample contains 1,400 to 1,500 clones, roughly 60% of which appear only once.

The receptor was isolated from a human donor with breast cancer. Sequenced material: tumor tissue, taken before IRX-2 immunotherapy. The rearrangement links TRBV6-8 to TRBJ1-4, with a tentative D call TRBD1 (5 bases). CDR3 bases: TGTGCCAGCAGCCGACAGACGGGCGAAAAACTGTTTTTT. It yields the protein CASSRQTGEKLFF.